What follows is one T cell receptor beta chain and its context. Its antigen remains unidentified. This record belongs to a study of T cells in Graves' hyperthyroidism and ophthalmopathy. Study-wide findings and caveats: Model-based prediction identified ophthalmopathy a median about 7 months prior to its onset.

The germline V and J ends were trimmed by 6 bases and 3 bases, with 11 bases remaining between them. From germline, CDR1 is DFQATT and CDR2 SNEGSKA (reference sequence). CDR3 size: 13 residues. Using RNA transcripts as the source, TCR beta CDR3 regions were amplified. Researchers ran a first-round RT-PCR on the TCR CDR3 using the HTBI primer set. One entry per CDR3 protein results from TCRdb running MiXCR on the multiplex PCR reads. Of about 700,000 distinct CDR3 sequences detected, around 15% appear once; the ten largest clones hold 9.5% to 13%. 8.5 to 10 ml of fresh peripheral blood supplied the PBMCs.

The chain uses TRBV20-1 and TRBJ2-2; possible D gene TRBD2, 6 bases. The receptor's source is a woman aged 18-35 years with Graves' hyperthyroidism. The sequenced material came from blood. The CDR3 bases are TGCAGTGCGGCGGGACTTCACACCGGGGAGCTGTTTTTT. As protein: CSAAGLHTGELFF.